The 2 T cell receptor beta chains listed next were all sequenced from one sample in a study of cytomegalovirus exposure and HLA in healthy donors. The PCR was carried out with 60 Vbeta primers and 13 Jbeta primers. The protocol was immunoSEQ multiplex PCR, while the TCRdb copy is restricted to in-frame clones and leaves out a portion. Its listing shows tens of thousands of clones. The specimen was PBMCs. The receptors shown here come from a woman aged 25 to 45 in good health and CMV-seropositive.

V is TRBV6-1 and J is TRBJ2-3; 10 bases map to TRBD2. This CDR3 has 15 residues. Losses at the gene ends were 6 bases for V and 3 bases for J; bases not matched to a gene: 6. CDR1 and CDR2 from the germline V gene are MNHNS and SASEGT. The CDR3: CASSPLAGVTDTQYF. For the CDR3, the DNA is TGTGCCAGCAGCCCGCTAGCGGGAGTTACAGATACGCAGTATTTT.

The chain carries TRBV10-1 and TRBJ2-7; D may be TRBD2 (6 bases). V was pared by 2 bases and J by 3 bases, with 14 bases between. Germline assignment: CDR1 WNHNN and CDR2 SYGVQD (reference sequence). The CDR3 totals 15 residues. The CDR3 bases are TGCGCCAGCAGTGAGGCGGGGCCCCCACTCTACGAGCAGTACTTC. Its protein product is CASSEAGPPLYEQYF.